The text below deals with one TCR beta chain. Germline V gene sequence: CDR1 SNHLY, CDR2 FYNNEI. This CDR3 has 16 amino acids. Trimming took 2 bases from V and 8 from J, leaving 18 bases between them. The data were produced by immunoSEQ multiplex PCR, yet TCRdb's version contains in-frame clones alone and is incomplete. This table has some 150,000 clones, approximately 80% appearing once. This entry belongs to a study of blood T cell repertoires in COVID-19. Study-wide context: The United States, Italy and Spain supplied acute and convalescent COVID-19 samples. T cells, B-cell-depleted T cells, or PBMCs supplied cDNA or gDNA.

Sequencing was carried out using peripheral blood. This clonotype was obtained from a human donor with acute or convalescent COVID-19. The donor label of this sample is uncertain. The V and J genes are TRBV2 and TRBJ1-4; D is possibly TRBD1 (5 bases). CDR3 residues: CASSESGQRVEEKLFF. The CDR3 DNA reads TGTGCCAGCAGTGAAAGTGGACAACGGGTAGAGGAAAAACTGTTTTTT.